The clone carrying this T cell receptor beta chain was detected many times. Separate cDNA molecules each had unique molecular identifiers attached to them. TCRdb processed the 5' RACE reads anew with MiXCR; each CDR3 protein has one entry. The data hold 43,000 or so distinct CDR3 sequences, with roughly 7% observed a single time. These data come from a study of early T cells in non-severe SARS-CoV-2 infection. The CDR3 spans 14 residues. Germline values: CDR1 DFQATT, CDR2 SNEGSKA (reference sequence). With 4 bases removed from V and 3 bases from J, the gap between germline ends came to 16 bases. This TCR was recovered from an adult who was a healthcare worker with PCR-confirmed SARS-CoV-2 infection or an uninfected control (not recorded which). The rearrangement uses TRBV20-1 and TRBJ2-7; no reliable D call. Material: whole blood. The CDR3 nucleotides read TGCAGTGCTACGGATACCCATCGGGTCTACGAGCAGTACTTC. Its translation is CSATDTHRVYEQYF.